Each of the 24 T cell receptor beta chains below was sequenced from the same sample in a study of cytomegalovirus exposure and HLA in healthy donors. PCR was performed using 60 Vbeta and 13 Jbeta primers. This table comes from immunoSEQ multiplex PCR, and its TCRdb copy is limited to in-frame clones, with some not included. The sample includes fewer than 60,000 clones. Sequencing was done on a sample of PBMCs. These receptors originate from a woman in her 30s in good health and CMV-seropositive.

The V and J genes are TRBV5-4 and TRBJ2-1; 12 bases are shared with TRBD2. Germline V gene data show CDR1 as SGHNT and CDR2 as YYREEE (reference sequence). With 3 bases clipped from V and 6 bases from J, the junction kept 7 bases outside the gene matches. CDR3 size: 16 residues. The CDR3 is CASSSMTSGSGNEQFF. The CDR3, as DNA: TGTGCCAGCAGCTCGATGACTAGCGGGAGTGGCAATGAGCAGTTCTTC.

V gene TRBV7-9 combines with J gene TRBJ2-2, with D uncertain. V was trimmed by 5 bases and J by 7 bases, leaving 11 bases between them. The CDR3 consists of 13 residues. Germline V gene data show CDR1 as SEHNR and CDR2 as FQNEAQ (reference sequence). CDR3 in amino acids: CASSPQDVGELFF. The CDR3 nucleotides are TGTGCCAGCAGCCCTCAGGATGTCGGGGAGCTGTTTTTT.

Written as DNA, the CDR3 is TGTGCCAGCGGGCGGACAGGGAGTGGCTACACCTTC. This encodes CASGRTGSGYTF. The genes are TRBV9 and TRBJ1-2, with 8 bases identical to TRBD1. The CDR3 is 12 amino acids. The V and J ends lost 7 bases and 7 bases, in that order; junction bases with no gene match: 6. Per the germline V gene, CDR1 is SGDLS and CDR2 is YYNGEE.

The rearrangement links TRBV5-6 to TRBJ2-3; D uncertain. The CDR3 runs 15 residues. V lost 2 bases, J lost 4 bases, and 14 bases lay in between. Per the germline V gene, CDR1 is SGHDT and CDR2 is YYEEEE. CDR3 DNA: TGTGCCAGCAGCTTATTTAACGGGTTGGCAGATACGCAGTATTTT. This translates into CASSLFNGLADTQYF.

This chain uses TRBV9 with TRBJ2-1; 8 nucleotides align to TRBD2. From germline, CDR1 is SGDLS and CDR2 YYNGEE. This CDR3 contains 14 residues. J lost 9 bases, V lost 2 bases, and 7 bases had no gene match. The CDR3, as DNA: TGTGCCAGCAGCGTTAGCGGGAAAGTAAGTGAGCAGTTCTTC. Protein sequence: CASSVSGKVSEQFF.

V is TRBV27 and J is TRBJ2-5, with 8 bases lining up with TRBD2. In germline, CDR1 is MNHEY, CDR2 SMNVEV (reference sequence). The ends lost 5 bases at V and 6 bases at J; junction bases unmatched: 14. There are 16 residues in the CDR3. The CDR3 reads CASSEITSGARKTQYF. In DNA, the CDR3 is TGTGCCAGCAGTGAAATCACTAGCGGAGCGAGGAAGACCCAGTACTTC.

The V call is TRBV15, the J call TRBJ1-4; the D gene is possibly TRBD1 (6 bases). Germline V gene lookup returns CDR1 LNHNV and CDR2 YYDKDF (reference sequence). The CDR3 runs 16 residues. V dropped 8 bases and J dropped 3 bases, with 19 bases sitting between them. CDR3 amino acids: CATAWGRGDSNEKLFF. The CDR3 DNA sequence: TGTGCCACCGCCTGGGGCAGGGGAGACTCTAATGAAAAACTGTTTTTT.

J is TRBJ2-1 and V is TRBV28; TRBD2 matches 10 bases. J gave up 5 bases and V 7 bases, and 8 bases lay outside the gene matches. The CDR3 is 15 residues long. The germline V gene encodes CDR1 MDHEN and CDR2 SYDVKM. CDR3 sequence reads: CASILTSGFHNEQFF. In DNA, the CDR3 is TGTGCCAGCATTCTGACTAGCGGGTTTCACAATGAGCAGTTCTTC. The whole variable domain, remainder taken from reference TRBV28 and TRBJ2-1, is DVKVTQSSRYLVKRTGEKVFLECVQDMDHENMFWYRQDPGLGLRLIYFSYDVKMKEKGDIPEGYSVSREKKERFSLILESASTNQTSMYLCASILTSGFHNEQFFGPGTRLTVL.

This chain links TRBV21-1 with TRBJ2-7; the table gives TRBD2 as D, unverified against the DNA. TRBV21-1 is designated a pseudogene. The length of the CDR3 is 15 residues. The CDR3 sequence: CASSPRGGRVHEQYF. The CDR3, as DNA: TGTGCCAGCAGCCCCCGGGGGGGCCGGGTCCACGAGCAGTACTTC.

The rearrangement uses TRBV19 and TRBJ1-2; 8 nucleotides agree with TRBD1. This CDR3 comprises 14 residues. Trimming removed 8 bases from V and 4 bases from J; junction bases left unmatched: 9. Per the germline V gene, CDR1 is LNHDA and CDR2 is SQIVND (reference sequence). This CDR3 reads CASVAQQGVYGYTF. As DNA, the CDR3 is TGTGCCAGTGTGGCGCAACAGGGGGTCTATGGCTACACCTTC. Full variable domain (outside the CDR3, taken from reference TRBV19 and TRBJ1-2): DGGITQSPKYLFRKEGQNVTLSCEQNLNHDAMYWYRQDPGQGLRLIYYSQIVNDFQKGDIAEGYSVSREKKESFPLTVTSAQKNPTAFYLCASVAQQGVYGYTFGSGTRLTVV.

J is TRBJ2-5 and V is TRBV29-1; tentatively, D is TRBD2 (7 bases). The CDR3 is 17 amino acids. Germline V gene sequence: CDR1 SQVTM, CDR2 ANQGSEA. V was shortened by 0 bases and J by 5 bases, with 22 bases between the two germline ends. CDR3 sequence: CSVEDPLRGGVGETQYF. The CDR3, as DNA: TGCAGCGTTGAAGATCCTTTGAGGGGGGGGGTCGGGGAGACCCAGTACTTC.

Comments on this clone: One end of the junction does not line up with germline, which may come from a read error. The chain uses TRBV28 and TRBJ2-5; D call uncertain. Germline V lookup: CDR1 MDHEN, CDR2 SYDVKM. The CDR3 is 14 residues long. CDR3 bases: TGTGCCAGCAGTTTCCCGGCTGGGTCCGCGGCCCCCGACTTC. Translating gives CASSFPAGSAAPDF.

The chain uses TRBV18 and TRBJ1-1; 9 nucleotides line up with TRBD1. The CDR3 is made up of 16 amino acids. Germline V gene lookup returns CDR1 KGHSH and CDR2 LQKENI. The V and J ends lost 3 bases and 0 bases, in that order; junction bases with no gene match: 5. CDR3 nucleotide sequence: TGTGCCAGCTCACCGGGACAGGGACGGATGAACACTGAAGCTTTCTTT. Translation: CASSPGQGRMNTEAFF. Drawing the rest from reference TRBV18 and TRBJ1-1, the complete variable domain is NAGVMQNPRHLVRRRGQEARLRCSPMKGHSHVYWYRQLPEEGLKFMVYLQKENIIDESGMPKERFSAEFPKEGPSILRIQQVVRGDSAAYFCASSPGQGRMNTEAFFGQGTRLTVV.

The CDR3 region is CASSLVTELNGYNEQFF. The CDR3 DNA sequence: TGTGCCAGCAGCTTGGTTACGGAGCTTAATGGCTACAATGAGCAGTTCTTC. The chain links TRBV5-6 to TRBJ2-1; D is unclear. CDR1 is SGHDT, CDR2 YYEEEE, per germline. This CDR3 has 17 residues. Trimming stripped 0 bases from V and 3 bases from J, with 16 bases between.

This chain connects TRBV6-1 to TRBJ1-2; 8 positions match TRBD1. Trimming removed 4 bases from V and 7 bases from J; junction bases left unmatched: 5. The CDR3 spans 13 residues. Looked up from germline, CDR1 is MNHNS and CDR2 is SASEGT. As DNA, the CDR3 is TGTGCCAGCAGTGGAAGGACAGGGTTTGGCTACACCTTC. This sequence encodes CASSGRTGFGYTF.

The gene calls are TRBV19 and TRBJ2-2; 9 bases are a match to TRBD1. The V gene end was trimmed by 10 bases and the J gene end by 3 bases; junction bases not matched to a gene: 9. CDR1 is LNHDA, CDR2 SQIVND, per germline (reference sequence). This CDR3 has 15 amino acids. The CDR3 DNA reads TGTGCCACCTCCAACCGGGACAGGGACACCGGGGAGCTGTTTTTT. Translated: CATSNRDRDTGELFF.

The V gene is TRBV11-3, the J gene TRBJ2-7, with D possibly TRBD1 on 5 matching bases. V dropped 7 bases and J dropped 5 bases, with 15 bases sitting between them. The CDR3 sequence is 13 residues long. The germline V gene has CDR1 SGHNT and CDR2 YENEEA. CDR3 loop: CASNFGRVHEQYF. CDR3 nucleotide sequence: TGTGCCAGCAACTTTGGCAGGGTCCACGAGCAGTACTTC.

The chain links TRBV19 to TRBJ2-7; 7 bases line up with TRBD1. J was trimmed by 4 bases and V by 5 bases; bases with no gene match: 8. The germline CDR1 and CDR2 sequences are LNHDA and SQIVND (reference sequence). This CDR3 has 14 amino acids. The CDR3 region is CASSDRAGAYEQYF. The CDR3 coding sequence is TGTGCCAGTAGTGACAGGGCGGGTGCATACGAGCAGTACTTC.

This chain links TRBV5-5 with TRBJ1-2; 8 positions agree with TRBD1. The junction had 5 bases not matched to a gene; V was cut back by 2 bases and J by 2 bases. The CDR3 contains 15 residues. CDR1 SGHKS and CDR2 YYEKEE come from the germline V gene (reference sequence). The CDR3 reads CASSFGTGNNYGYTF. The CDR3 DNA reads TGTGCCAGCAGCTTCGGGACAGGAAACAACTATGGCTACACCTTC.

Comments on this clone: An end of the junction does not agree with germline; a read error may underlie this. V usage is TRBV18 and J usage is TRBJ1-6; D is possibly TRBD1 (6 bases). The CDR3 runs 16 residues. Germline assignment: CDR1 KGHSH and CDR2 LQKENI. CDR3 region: CASAPGQSSYNSPLHF. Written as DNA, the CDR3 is TGTGCCAGCGCACCAGGACAGAGCTCCTATAATTCACCCCTCCACTTT. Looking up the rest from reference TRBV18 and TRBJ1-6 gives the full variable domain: NAGVMQNPRHLVRRRGQEARLRCSPMKGHSHVYWYRQLPEEGLKFMVYLQKENIIDESGMPKERFSAEFPKEGPSILRIQQVVRGDSAAYFCASAPGQSSYNSPLHFGNGTRLTVT.

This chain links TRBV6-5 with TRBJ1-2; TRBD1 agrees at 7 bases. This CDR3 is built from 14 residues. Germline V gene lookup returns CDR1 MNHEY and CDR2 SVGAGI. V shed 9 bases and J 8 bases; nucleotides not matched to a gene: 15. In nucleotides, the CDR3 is TGTGCCAGTCGGGGCACAGGGGATGGGGGCGGCTACACCTTC. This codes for CASRGTGDGGGYTF.

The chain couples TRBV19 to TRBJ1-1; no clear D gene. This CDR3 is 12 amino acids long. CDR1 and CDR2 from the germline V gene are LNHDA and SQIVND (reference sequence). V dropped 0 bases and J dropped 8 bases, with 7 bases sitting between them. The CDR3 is CASSIERREAFF. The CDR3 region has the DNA TGTGCCAGTAGTATAGAGCGGAGGGAAGCTTTCTTT.

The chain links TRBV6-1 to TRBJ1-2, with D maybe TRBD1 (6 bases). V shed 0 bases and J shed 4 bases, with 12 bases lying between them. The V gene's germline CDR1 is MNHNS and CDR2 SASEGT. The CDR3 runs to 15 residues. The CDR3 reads CASSEAVTGSYGYTF. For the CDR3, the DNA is TGTGCCAGCAGTGAAGCGGTAACAGGGTCCTATGGCTACACCTTC.

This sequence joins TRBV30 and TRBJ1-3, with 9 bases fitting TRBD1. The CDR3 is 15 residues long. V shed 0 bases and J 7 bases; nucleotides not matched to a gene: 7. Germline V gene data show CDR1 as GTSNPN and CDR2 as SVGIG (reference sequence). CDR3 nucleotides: TGTGCCTGGAGTGTTCCGGGACAGGGTTTGAACACCATATATTTT. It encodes CAWSVPGQGLNTIYF.